This entry is about one T cell receptor (beta chain). Participating donors were healthy, HIV-negative adults free of recent acute infections or vaccinations. Per the authors' pipeline: As immunoSEQ supplied junction-only sequences (without quality scores), filtering differed. Here immunoSEQ multiplex PCR was the method, and the copy in TCRdb shows in-frame clones only, minus some. That table is the source of V, J and clone size, and D and trimming were worked out from the DNA. The table records over a million clones, roughly 96% of them present only once. The data belong to a study of shared clonotypes between healthy human individuals. Germline lookup yields CDR1 SGHDT and CDR2 YYEEEE. The CDR3 length is 15 residues. V was trimmed by 3 bases and J by 1 base, leaving 14 bases between them.

The sequence came from a man aged 30-40 years in good health. The rearrangement joins TRBV5-6 to TRBJ2-7, with D possibly being TRBD1 (6 bases). Sequencing was performed on naive CD4+ T cells sorted from blood. Subset indicated: CD45RA+ positively selected. In nucleotides, the CDR3 is TGTGCCAGCAGCTCAAGGTGGACAGCTTCCTACGAGCAGTACTTC. Residues: CASSSRWTASYEQYF. The full variable domain, with the rest looked up from reference TRBV5-6 and TRBJ2-7, is DAGVTQSPTHLIKTRGQQVTLRCSPKSGHDTVSWYQQALGQGPQFIFQYYEEEERQRGNFPDRFSGHQFPNYSSELNVNALLLGDSALYLCASSSRWTASYEQYFGPGTRLTVT.